What follows are 24 T cell receptor beta chains derived from one specimen sequenced in a study of shared clonotypes between healthy human individuals. In the naive CD8 group, cells lacked CD45RO and were positively selected for CCR7, so terminally differentiated effector memory CD45RA+ cells were left out. TCRdb keeps only in-frame clones here, not all; method: immunoSEQ multiplex PCR. The sample consists of millions of clones, about 95% of them appearing once. What was sequenced was naive CD8+ T cells sorted from blood. These receptors all come from a man aged 18 to 30 in good health.

The chain links TRBV29-1 to TRBJ2-3; D may be TRBD2 (6 bases). The germline V gene encodes CDR1 SQVTM and CDR2 ANQGSEA. The V gene lost 4 bases and the J gene lost 4 bases, with 42 bases spanning the gap. The CDR3 totals 23 residues. The CDR3: CSVARANSIAEGRSGVGADTQYF. CDR3 nucleotide sequence: TGCAGCGTTGCTCGGGCCAACTCGATAGCGGAAGGAAGGTCGGGGGTAGGGGCAGATACGCAGTATTTT.

V and J are TRBV2 and TRBJ2-2; weak D call: TRBD2 (5 bases). This CDR3 has 16 residues. The germline CDR1 and CDR2 sequences are SNHLY and FYNNEI. The germline V and J ends were trimmed by 8 bases and 5 bases, with 21 bases remaining between them. CDR3 nucleotide sequence: TGTGCCAGCCAAGGAAGGGAGAGGCCGAGTACCGGGGAGCTGTTTTTT. Translating it yields CASQGRERPSTGELFF.

For the CDR3, the DNA is TGTGCCAGTACTCCTGAAAGCGGGAGGGCCTATCGCGAGACCCAGTACTTC. Translating gives CASTPESGRAYRETQYF. The V call is TRBV19, the J call TRBJ2-5, with TRBD2 identical over 10 bases. The length of the CDR3 is 17 residues. The germline V gene has CDR1 LNHDA and CDR2 SQIVND (reference sequence). V lost 7 bases to trimming and J lost 5 bases; unmatched junction nucleotides: 16.

This clone showed up just once. The rearrangement joins TRBV19 to TRBJ2-7; 10 bases are a match to TRBD2. From germline, CDR1 is LNHDA and CDR2 SQIVND (reference sequence). V was clipped by 6 bases and J by 3 bases; unmatched bases: 5. The CDR3 sequence is 14 residues long. In DNA form, the CDR3 reads TGTGCCAGTAGACCCGCTAGCGGGAGCTACGAGCAGTACTTC. Residues: CASRPASGSYEQYF.

This clone came up once. The chain combines TRBV9 with TRBJ2-5, with 15 bases lining up with TRBD2. J lost 4 bases, V lost 2 bases, and 6 bases had no gene match. Germline V CDR1 and CDR2: SGDLS, YYNGEE. The CDR3 covers 17 residues. The chain's CDR3 is CASSVTMGLAGGETQYF. The DNA of the CDR3 is TGTGCCAGCAGCGTGACTATGGGACTAGCGGGAGGAGAGACCCAGTACTTC.

This chain connects TRBV9 to TRBJ2-5, with a weak D call TRBD1 (5 bases). Germline V gives CDR1 SGDLS, CDR2 YYNGEE. The CDR3 spans 15 residues. V gave up 0 bases and J gave up 1 base, with 10 bases separating them. The CDR3 bases are TGTGCCAGCAGCGTAGGGGCCGACAGCCAAGAGACCCAGTACTTC. Translating it yields CASSVGADSQETQYF.

This clone was recorded once. The CDR3 coding sequence is TGTGCCAGCAGTGAAATTGGGTCAGGGGTTGAGCAGTTCTTC. It yields the protein CASSEIGSGVEQFF. V is TRBV6-1 and J is TRBJ2-1, with D possibly matching TRBD1 (6 bases). V shed 2 bases and J shed 9 bases, with 14 bases lying between them. The CDR3 has 14 residues. Germline loops: CDR1 MNHNS, CDR2 SASEGT.

The V gene is TRBV9, the J gene TRBJ2-7, with a tentative D call TRBD1 (6 bases). V dropped 3 bases and J dropped 4 bases, with 14 bases sitting between them. The V gene's germline CDR1 is SGDLS and CDR2 YYNGEE. This CDR3 is built from 14 residues. The CDR3 nucleotides read TGTGCCAGCAGCGCCCCAGGGGAGAGTTACGAGCAGTACTTC. It codes for CASSAPGESYEQYF.

The CDR3 protein is CASSSSRGGTQYF. In nucleotides, the CDR3 is TGTGCCAGCAGCTCCTCAAGAGGCGGTACGCAGTATTTT. The rearrangement links TRBV9 to TRBJ2-3; the D is unclear. The germline V gene has CDR1 SGDLS and CDR2 YYNGEE. The ends were cut back, 4 bases at V and 8 bases at J, with 14 bases in the middle. The CDR3 extends over 13 amino acids. The variable domain in full, with the rest retrieved from reference TRBV9 and TRBJ2-3, is DSGVTQTPKHLITATGQRVTLRCSPRSGDLSVYWYQQSLDQGLQFLIQYYNGEERAKGNILERFSAQQFPDLHSELNLSSLELGDSALYFCASSSSRGGTQYFGPGTRLTVL.

V is TRBV9 and J is TRBJ2-1; TRBD1 matches 8 bases. The V segment lost 0 bases and the J segment 1 base; nucleotides outside the gene matches: 3. The CDR3 is 16 amino acids. Germline loops: CDR1 SGDLS, CDR2 YYNGEE. The DNA for the CDR3 is TGTGCCAGCAGCGTAGATCACAGGGGGTCCTACAATGAGCAGTTCTTC. Translated, it gives CASSVDHRGSYNEQFF.

About this clone: Mismatch with germline at one junction end may stem from a read error. V and J are TRBV7-7 and TRBJ2-2, with 8 bases fitting TRBD1. Looked up from germline, CDR1 is SSHAT and CDR2 is FNYEAQ (reference sequence). The CDR3 covers 15 residues. This chain's CDR3 is CASSLGGQGTGELFF. In nucleotides, the CDR3 is TGTGCTAGCAGCTTAGGCGGACAGGGCACCGGGGAGCTGTTTTTT.

The chain uses TRBV5-6 and TRBJ1-2; tentatively, D is TRBD1 (5 bases). The CDR3 contains 16 residues. V shed 2 bases and J shed 8 bases, with 22 bases lying between them. Germline-derived CDR1 and CDR2 are SGHDT and YYEEEE. The CDR3 DNA reads TGTGCCAGCAGCTTTCCCGGGGCAGGGCAACACCAAGGCTACACCTTC. This translates into CASSFPGAGQHQGYTF.

This chain uses TRBV28 with TRBJ1-2, with a weak D call TRBD1 (6 bases). V was shortened by 3 bases and J by 8 bases, with 16 bases between the two germline ends. The CDR3 has 14 amino acids. Germline V gene sequence: CDR1 MDHEN, CDR2 SYDVKM. CDR3 DNA sequence: TGTGCCAGCAGTTTTACCGGACAGAAGGGCGGCTACACCTTC. Encoded protein: CASSFTGQKGGYTF.

The rearrangement joins TRBV30 to TRBJ2-1; D is tentatively TRBD1 or TRBD2 (5 bases each). The CDR3 is made up of 14 amino acids. Per the germline V gene, CDR1 is GTSNPN and CDR2 is SVGIG (reference sequence). Between the trimmed V and J ends, which lost 0 bases and 9 bases, there was a span of 15 bases. The CDR3 loop reads CAWSVSAGGFEQFF. CDR3 sequence (DNA): TGTGCCTGGAGTGTTTCCGCTGGGGGATTTGAGCAGTTCTTC.

V and J are TRBV18 and TRBJ2-7; D is uncertain. Germline V lookup: CDR1 KGHSH, CDR2 LQKENI. Trimming removed 2 bases at V and 2 bases at J, with 7 bases between. The CDR3 is 13 amino acids. The CDR3 protein is CASSPTEAYEQYF. CDR3 DNA: TGTGCCAGCTCACCAACAGAAGCCTACGAGCAGTACTTC.

The chain couples TRBV29-1 to TRBJ2-2; D perhaps matches TRBD1 (6 bases). Deletions cut 7 bases from V and 4 bases from J, with 10 bases between. Germline CDR1 SQVTM, CDR2 ANQGSEA. This CDR3 comprises 12 residues. The CDR3 here is CSGTGSTGELFF. The CDR3 bases are TGCAGCGGAACAGGGTCCACCGGGGAGCTGTTTTTT.

CDR3: CSVAGVSYEQYF. The CDR3 coding sequence is TGCAGCGTTGCTGGGGTCTCCTACGAGCAGTACTTC. The V and J genes are TRBV29-1 and TRBJ2-5; D not resolved. The closer fit of TRBJ2-7 to the DNA end suggests the J call may be wrong. This CDR3 contains 12 residues. Germline CDR1 SQVTM, CDR2 ANQGSEA.

This clone was detected only once. The chain combines TRBV7-8 with TRBJ2-2; no definite D call. Looked up from germline, CDR1 is SGHVS and CDR2 is FQNEAQ. The length of the CDR3 is 15 residues. The V and J ends lost 1 base and 4 bases respectively, with 10 bases between them. CDR3 nucleotides: TGTGCCAGCAGCTTAGTACTCGCAGGCACCGGGGAGCTGTTTTTT. This translates into CASSLVLAGTGELFF.

The genes are TRBV7-6 and TRBJ2-3; no definite D call. V was shortened by 5 bases and J by 4 bases, with 22 bases between the two germline ends. Looked up from germline, CDR1 is SGHVS and CDR2 is FNYEAQ. The CDR3 is 17 residues long. The CDR3: CASSPRASILSADTQYF. In nucleotides, the CDR3 is TGTGCCAGCAGCCCCCGGGCCAGTATCCTGTCCGCAGATACGCAGTATTTT. The full variable domain, completed using reference TRBV7-6 and TRBJ2-3, is GAGVSQSPRYKVTKRGQDVALRCDPISGHVSLYWYRQALGQGPEFLTYFNYEAQQDKSGLPNDRFSAERPEGSISTLTIQRTEQRDSAMYRCASSPRASILSADTQYFGPGTRLTVL.

The CDR3 region has the DNA TGTGCCAGCAGCTTCGAAGCCGGGACAGGCCCCTACGAGCAGTACTTC. Amino acids: CASSFEAGTGPYEQYF. The chain links TRBV5-6 to TRBJ2-7; 8 nucleotides align to TRBD1. CDR3 length: 16 residues. V was clipped by 2 bases and J by 2 bases; unmatched bases: 9. Germline V CDR1 and CDR2: SGHDT, YYEEEE.

V gene TRBV28 combines with J gene TRBJ1-1; 10 bases align to TRBD1. Per germline, CDR1 MDHEN and CDR2 SYDVKM. The V gene end was trimmed by 0 bases and the J gene end by 8 bases; junction bases not matched to a gene: 6. The CDR3 has 15 residues. In nucleotides, the CDR3 is TGTGCCAGCAGTTTATGGGGGGACAGGGGCCAAGAAGCTTTCTTT. Its translation is CASSLWGDRGQEAFF.

V is TRBV28 and J is TRBJ1-6; 7 bases are a match to TRBD1. Trimming took 5 bases from V and 8 from J; bases not matched to a gene: 0. The CDR3 totals 12 residues. The germline V gene encodes CDR1 MDHEN and CDR2 SYDVKM. CDR3 in amino acids: CASSGTDSPLHF. CDR3 nucleotides: TGTGCCAGCAGTGGGACAGATTCACCCCTCCACTTT.

Concerning this clone itself: Mismatch with germline at one junction end may stem from a read error. J is TRBJ2-5 and V is TRBV20-1; D is undetermined. CDR1 is DFQATT, CDR2 SNEGSKA, per germline (reference sequence). The CDR3 is 9 amino acids. DNA for the CDR3: TGCAGTGCTCGTCTGTCCACCAACTTC. Protein: CSARLSTNF.

The chain uses TRBV4-3 and TRBJ2-3, with a weak D call TRBD1 (6 bases). The germline CDR1 and CDR2 sequences are LGHNA and YSLEER. The CDR3 is made up of 17 amino acids. Trimming left V 1 base short and J 0 bases short, with 14 bases between. This CDR3 reads CASSQATGRLSTDTQYF. CDR3 bases: TGCGCCAGCAGCCAAGCGACAGGTAGACTTAGCACAGATACGCAGTATTTT.